Following are 28 T cell receptor beta chains from one sample sequenced in a study of tumor-infiltrating lymphocytes in oesophageal squamous cell carcinoma. TCRdb re-derived calls from the PCR reads in MiXCR, one entry per CDR3 protein. The sample carries 23,000 or so distinct CDR3 sequences, 30% to 40% recorded once. The sequencing input was esophageal tumor tissue. The receptors shown here come from a male donor with esophageal squamous cell carcinoma.

As concerns this clonotype: Just one base apart from a much larger clone, this may be a read error. The chain has TRBV25-1 and TRBJ2-5, with D possibly being TRBD1 (5 bases). The J call may be in error: the DNA end matches TRBJ2-1 better. Germline V lookup: CDR1 MGHDK, CDR2 SYGVNS. The CDR3 length is 17 residues. The CDR3 region is CASSLIGRQGPTYEQFF. As DNA, the CDR3 is TGTGCCAGCAGTTTAATAGGGCGGCAGGGTCCTACCTACGAGCAGTTCTTC.

This clonotype came up a few times. J is TRBJ2-7 and V is TRBV25-1; D may match TRBD1 or TRBD2 (5 bases each). CDR1 is MGHDK and CDR2 is SYGVNS in the germline V gene. V was trimmed by 3 bases and J by 4 bases, leaving 16 bases between them. This CDR3 contains 15 residues. CDR3 in DNA: TGTGCCAGCAGTGAGTCCGAGGGGAAAGGGTACGAGCAGTACTTC. Translating gives CASSESEGKGYEQYF.

This clonotype was counted many times. A single base separates this from a much larger clone, so it may be a read error. This chain links TRBV7-6 with TRBJ2-1; a weak D match, TRBD1 (6 bases). V lost 4 bases and J 10 bases, leaving 17 bases between the germline ends. This CDR3 contains 14 residues. The germline gives CDR1 SGHVS, CDR2 FNYEAQ. CDR3 nucleotide sequence: TGTGCCAGCAGCTCAGACAGGATCTCCTACGAGCAGTTCTTC. It yields the protein CASSSDRISYEQFF. The full variable domain, with the rest looked up from reference TRBV7-6 and TRBJ2-1, is GAGVSQSPRYKVTKRGQDVALRCDPISGHVSLYWYRQALGQGPEFLTYFNYEAQQDKSGLPNDRFSAERPEGSISTLTIQRTEQRDSAMYRCASSSDRISYEQFFGPGTRLTVL.

The chain is built from TRBV7-2 and TRBJ2-7, with TRBD2 matching 10 bases. The J call may be in error: the DNA end matches TRBJ2-1 better. CDR1 SGHTA and CDR2 FQGNSA come from the germline V gene. The CDR3 has 15 amino acids. CDR3 sequence (DNA): TGTGCCAGCAGCACCCCTAGCGGGAGTAGTTTTGAGCAGTTCTTC. Its translation: CASSTPSGSSFEQFF.

Notes on this clonotype: A junction boundary mismatches the germline segment, possibly from a read error. This chain joins TRBV7-6 and TRBJ2-3, with 12 bases lining up with TRBD1. The length of the CDR3 is 16 residues. Germline CDR1 SGHVS, CDR2 FNYEAQ. The DNA of the CDR3 is TGTGCTAGCAGCTTGGGGACAGGGGGCAACACAGATACGCAGTATTTT. It is translated as CASSLGTGGNTDTQYF.

V gene TRBV7-2 combines with J gene TRBJ2-4; 7 nucleotides line up with TRBD1. The V gene's germline CDR1 is SGHTA and CDR2 FQGNSA. The CDR3 spans 14 residues. V lost 3 bases, J lost 6 bases, and 5 bases stayed unmatched. The CDR3, as DNA: TGTGCCAGCAGCTTCATAGGGGGCGGAAACATTCAGTACTTC. This sequence encodes CASSFIGGGNIQYF.

This clonotype has just a few counts. A read error may explain this, as a much larger clone is one base away. The chain links TRBV24-1 to TRBJ2-7; a weak D match, TRBD2 (5 bases). CDR3 length: 15 amino acids. Germline CDR1 and CDR2: KGHDR and SFDVKD. V shed 1 base and J shed 7 bases, with 16 bases lying between them. The CDR3: CATSDFRGTYNEQYF. The CDR3 DNA reads as TGTGCCACCAGTGATTTTCGGGGAACCTACAATGAGCAGTACTTC.

This clonotype was recorded only once. The gene calls are TRBV28 and TRBJ2-7; D possibly uses TRBD1 or TRBD2 (5 bases each). Matching the DNA end better, TRBJ2-5 makes the J call doubtful. This CDR3 is built from 14 residues. Germline V gene lookup returns CDR1 MDHEN and CDR2 SYDVKM. The CDR3 spells CASSLWGGGETQYF. DNA for the CDR3: TGTGCCAGCAGTTTGTGGGGCGGAGGAGAGACCCAGTACTTC.

This clonotype showed up many times. The chain recombines TRBV4-1 with TRBJ1-2; D unclear. CDR1 and CDR2 (germline): MGHRA, YSYEKL. The CDR3 length is 15 residues. The V gene lost 1 base and the J gene lost 3 bases, with 12 bases spanning the gap. CDR3 residues: CASSQVVGSYYGYTF. CDR3 nucleotide sequence: TGCGCCAGCAGCCAAGTCGTGGGGTCGTACTATGGCTACACCTTC.

To note about this clonotype: With a much larger clone just one base away, this may be a read error. The V call is TRBV5-3, the J call TRBJ2-1, with 11 bases identical to TRBD2. TRBV5-3 is reported as an ORF; its role is uncertain. This CDR3 is 15 amino acids long. V shed 3 bases, J shed 10 bases, and the junction held 9 bases outside the gene matches. This CDR3 is CARSSGLAEFYEQFF. The CDR3 nucleotides are TGTGCCAGAAGCTCGGGACTAGCGGAGTTCTACGAGCAGTTCTTC.

This chain connects TRBV7-2 to TRBJ2-1; TRBD2 agrees at 11 bases. The J call may be mistaken, given a closer DNA end match to TRBJ2-5. The CDR3 has 16 residues. CDR1 and CDR2 from the germline V gene are SGHTA and FQGNSA. The CDR3 DNA follows: TGTGCCAGCAGCATCGGAGGGACTAGCGGACAAGAGACCCAGTACTTC. Residues: CASSIGGTSGQETQYF.

This clonotype is judged medium-sized. V usage is TRBV7-6 and J usage is TRBJ2-2; D is unresolved. The V gene's germline CDR1 is SGHVS and CDR2 FNYEAQ. The V and J ends lost 5 bases and 4 bases respectively, with 14 bases between them. The CDR3 length is 15 residues. DNA of the CDR3: TGTGCCAGCAGCCGAGAGAGTTGGGGCACCGGGGAGCTGTTTTTT. Amino acids: CASSRESWGTGELFF.

V is TRBV6-1 and J is TRBJ1-4; 8 nucleotides agree with TRBD1. Germline V CDR1 and CDR2: MNHNS, SASEGT. V shed 0 bases, J shed 8 bases, and the junction held 5 bases outside the gene matches. CDR3 length: 15 amino acids. The DNA of the CDR3 is TGTGCCAGCAGTGAAGCTCGTACAGGGGGAGAAAAACTGTTTTTT. Translation gives CASSEARTGGEKLFF.

This clonotype is medium-sized in the sample. The chain has TRBV7-9 and TRBJ1-2; no reliable D call. Germline assignment: CDR1 SEHNR and CDR2 FQNEAQ (reference sequence). V was shortened by 1 base and J by 4 bases, with 10 bases between the two germline ends. The CDR3 contains 14 residues. The CDR3 bases are TGTGCCAGCAGCTTAGACAGCTACCTCTATGGCTACACCTTC. Protein sequence: CASSLDSYLYGYTF. Drawing the rest from reference TRBV7-9 and TRBJ1-2, the complete variable domain is DTGVSQNPRHKITKRGQNVTFRCDPISEHNRLYWYRQTLGQGPEFLTYFQNEAQLEKSRLLSDRFSAERPKGSFSTLEIQRTEQGDSAMYLCASSLDSYLYGYTFGSGTRLTVV.

This clonotype has more than one count but fewer than ten. V is TRBV4-1 and J is TRBJ2-5; D possibly corresponds to TRBD1 (6 bases). The last part of the DNA fits TRBJ2-7 better; the J call may be wrong. Germline-derived CDR1 and CDR2 are MGHRA and YSYEKL. CDR3 length equals 16 residues. The CDR3, as DNA: TGCGCCAGCAGCCAAGATCCGAGGGGGAGCTCCTACGAGCAGTACTTC. This encodes CASSQDPRGSSYEQYF.

This clonotype has a count of ten or more. The chain couples TRBV6-6 to TRBJ1-1; D ambiguous. The CDR3 has 15 amino acids. Trimming pared 0 bases from V and 3 bases from J, leaving 11 bases between. CDR1 is MNHNY, CDR2 SVGAGI, per germline (reference sequence). The CDR3 DNA sequence: TGTGCCAGCAGTTACTCGCGGAGGGCTGACACTGAAGCTTTCTTT. Protein product: CASSYSRRADTEAFF.

CDR3 in amino acids: CASSSVGVYTDTQYF. The CDR3 bases are TGTGCCAGCAGCTCTGTGGGCGTCTACACAGATACGCAGTATTTT. V usage is TRBV11-3 and J usage is TRBJ2-3; D gene uncertain. The CDR3 is 15 amino acids. Germline-derived CDR1 and CDR2 are SGHNT and YENEEA. V lost 4 bases to trimming and J lost 2 bases, with 13 bases between them.

The chain uses TRBV7-6 and TRBJ2-5; 9 nucleotides align to TRBD2. The germline V gene has CDR1 SGHVS and CDR2 FNYEAQ. This CDR3 spans 12 amino acids. The trim removed 6 bases at V and 5 bases at J, leaving 1 base unmatched. Here the CDR3 DNA reads TGTGCCAGCAGGCGGGGGGGTGAGACCCAGTACTTC. Encoded protein: CASRRGGETQYF.

This clonotype was counted ten times or more. This chain connects TRBV7-3 to TRBJ2-1; a weak D match, TRBD2 (5 bases). This CDR3 has 15 amino acids. V was trimmed by 1 base and J by 2 bases, leaving 9 bases between them. Germline-derived CDR1 and CDR2 are SGHTA and FQGTGA. Here the CDR3 reads CASSLRETPYNEQFF. In DNA, the CDR3 is TGTGCCAGCAGCTTAAGGGAGACCCCCTACAATGAGCAGTTCTTC.

This clonotype was recorded at least ten times. The CDR3 nucleotides are TGTGCCAGCCGCCGGACTAGCGGGACAGATACGCAGTATTTT. Its translation is CASRRTSGTDTQYF. This chain uses TRBV12-3 or TRBV12-4 with TRBJ2-3; the match to TRBD2 covers 11 bases. The CDR3 has 14 residues. Trimming removed 8 bases from V and 3 bases from J; junction bases left unmatched: 4.

This clonotype turned up a few times. The CDR3 DNA sequence: TGTGCCAGCAGCCCATACGGCAGTGAGCAGTTCTTC. Encoded protein: CASSPYGSEQFF. V gene TRBV7-2 combines with J gene TRBJ2-1; D gene unclear. Looked up from germline, CDR1 is SGHTA and CDR2 is FQGNSA. Trimming took off 5 bases at V and 9 bases at J, with 11 bases between the two ends. The CDR3 is 12 amino acids.

This clonotype was detected many times. V gene TRBV7-9 combines with J gene TRBJ2-3, with D perhaps TRBD1 (5 bases). This CDR3 region has 15 residues. Germline V CDR1 and CDR2: SEHNR, FQNEAQ (reference sequence). Trimming took 5 bases from V and 2 from J, leaving 14 bases between them. CDR3 sequence reads: CASSKDAGYTDTQYF. DNA of the CDR3: TGTGCCAGCAGCAAAGACGCAGGGTACACAGATACGCAGTATTTT.

This clonotype was observed many times. The chain joins TRBV19 to TRBJ2-7, with 8 bases that match TRBD1. Losses at the gene ends were 3 bases for V and 1 base for J; bases not matched to a gene: 5. The CDR3 extends over 15 amino acids. Germline CDR1 and CDR2: LNHDA and SQIVND (reference sequence). The CDR3 bases are TGTGCCAGTAGTATTCACAGGACAGGGTCCTACGAGCAGTACTTC. Its protein product is CASSIHRTGSYEQYF.

V usage is TRBV9 and J usage is TRBJ2-3, with D unclear. The CDR3 length is 15 residues. The germline CDR1 and CDR2 sequences are SGDLS and YYNGEE. The V and J ends lost 0 bases and 1 base respectively, with 9 bases between them. For the CDR3, the DNA is TGTGCCAGCAGCGTAGGCTTTGGGGGCACAGATACGCAGTATTTT. This codes for CASSVGFGGTDTQYF.

The chain carries TRBV6-6 and TRBJ2-5; tentatively, D is TRBD2 (5 bases). V shed 2 bases and J shed 11 bases, with 30 bases lying between them. Germline V gene data show CDR1 as MNHNY and CDR2 as SVGAGI (reference sequence). This CDR3 is built from 18 residues. CDR3 loop: CASSYGLEPLASYNEQYF. CDR3 DNA sequence: TGTGCCAGCAGTTACGGCCTAGAACCATTAGCGTCCTACAATGAGCAGTACTTC.

This clonotype was observed a handful of times. CDR3: CATSGSGGGRGYNEQFF. For the CDR3, the DNA is TGTGCCACCAGTGGAAGCGGAGGGGGACGCGGGTACAATGAGCAGTTCTTC. The chain couples TRBV24-1 to TRBJ2-1, with D possibly being TRBD1 or TRBD2 (6 bases each). CDR1 and CDR2 (germline): KGHDR, SFDVKD. This CDR3 has 17 amino acids. V shed 5 bases and J shed 4 bases, with 20 bases lying between them.

This clonotype has a count of ten or more. The chain has TRBV10-3 and TRBJ2-5; D ambiguous. This CDR3 comprises 12 residues. Trimming stripped 2 bases from V and 2 bases from J, with 3 bases between. Looked up from germline, CDR1 is ENHRY and CDR2 is SYGVKD. This chain's CDR3 is CAISEGQETQYF. The CDR3 DNA reads TGTGCCATCAGTGAGGGGCAAGAGACCCAGTACTTC.

The gene calls are TRBV7-2 and TRBJ2-5, with D perhaps given as TRBD1 or TRBD2 (6 bases each). Gene TRBJ2-4 matches the end of the DNA better, so the J call may be wrong. Germline V gives CDR1 SGHTA, CDR2 FQGNSA. This CDR3 comprises 16 residues. The chain's CDR3 is CASSLGDPGAKNIQYF. For the CDR3, the DNA is TGTGCCAGCAGCTTAGGGGACCCGGGGGCGAAAAACATTCAGTACTTC.